Shown below are 14 T cell receptor beta chains from a single sample sequenced in a study of T cell repertoires in cytomegalovirus infection. Their antigens remain unidentified. One entry per CDR3 protein results from TCRdb running MiXCR on the reads. The sample lists approximately 730,000 distinct CDR3 sequences, roughly 30% occurring once. The specimen was cultured PBMCs, collected from culture after CMV antigen stimulation. The receptor source for this set is a human donor in good health (CMV status not recorded). Some clones in this sample may be carry-over from other donors' samples.

Many counts were recorded for this clonotype. This chain joins TRBV12-3 or TRBV12-4 and TRBJ2-3; 7 positions agree with TRBD1. The CDR3 is 14 residues long. Trimming cost V 6 bases and J 1 base; bases outside gene matches: 4. CDR3 in amino acids: CASRRDSGTDTQYF. The CDR3 DNA sequence: TGTGCCAGCAGAAGGGACAGTGGCACAGATACGCAGTATTTT.

In its sample, this clonotype was seen a few times. This chain joins TRBV6-2 or TRBV6-3 and TRBJ2-2; 9 positions agree with TRBD2. The germline V gene encodes CDR1 MNHEY and CDR2 SVGEGT. The CDR3 is 15 amino acids. Trimming at V came to 8 bases and at J to 5 bases, leaving 9 bases not matched to a gene. In DNA form, the CDR3 reads TGTGCCAGCGGCGGGAGGGCCAGAAGTACCGGGGAGCTGTTTTTT. Its protein product is CASGGRARSTGELFF.

This clonotype was recorded a few times. The chain employs TRBV5-4 and TRBJ2-1; D might be TRBD2 (7 bases). Germline CDR1 is SGHNT and CDR2 is YYREEE (reference sequence). The V gene lost 2 bases and the J gene lost 10 bases, with 13 bases spanning the gap. This CDR3 is 13 amino acids long. The CDR3 DNA is TGTGCCAGCAGCTTCGGGGGGCAGGGAGAGCAGTTCTTC. It specifies CASSFGGQGEQFF.

There are a few counts of this clonotype. The V call is TRBV6-5, the J call TRBJ1-1; the D is unclear. Looked up from germline, CDR1 is MNHEY and CDR2 is SVGAGI. Trimming took off 6 bases at V and 7 bases at J, with 21 bases between the two ends. This CDR3 region has 15 residues. In nucleotides, the CDR3 is TGTGCCAGCAGGTCCCGTGTCGAGAGGGCTGGTGAAGCTTTCTTT. Protein: CASRSRVERAGEAFF.

CDR3 sequence (DNA): TGTGCCAGCAGTCAACAGGATCTGCCCCAGCATTTT. Its translation is CASSQQDLPQHF. The rearrangement joins TRBV6-1 to TRBJ1-5; a weak D match, TRBD1 (5 bases). The V and J ends lost 5 bases and 9 bases respectively, with 11 bases between them. The germline V gene has CDR1 MNHNS and CDR2 SASEGT. This CDR3 contains 12 residues.

J is TRBJ1-1 and V is TRBV29-1; unclear D gene. V gave up 3 bases and J gave up 1 base, with 15 bases separating them. The V gene's germline CDR1 is SQVTM and CDR2 ANQGSEA. This CDR3 contains 15 residues. CDR3: CSVDNQGTENTEAFF. The CDR3 region has the DNA TGCAGCGTTGACAACCAAGGTACAGAGAACACTGAAGCTTTCTTT.

This clonotype was detected ten times or more. The chain uses TRBV7-2 and TRBJ1-2; TRBD1 agrees at 8 bases. The CDR3 runs to 14 residues. V lost 4 bases, J lost 4 bases, and 5 bases stayed unmatched. Germline CDR1 and CDR2: SGHTA and FQGNSA. CDR3 nucleotides: TGTGCCAGCAGCTCTAGGGACAGGTCCTATGGCTACACCTTC. Translated: CASSSRDRSYGYTF.

The chain joins TRBV12-3 or TRBV12-4 to TRBJ2-5; D possibly corresponds to TRBD1 (7 bases). The CDR3 extends over 16 amino acids. The V end lost 5 bases, the J end lost 8 bases, and 24 bases lay between the germline ends. This chain's CDR3 is CASSPRAGTVVPTQYF. CDR3 sequence (DNA): TGTGCCAGCAGTCCACGGGCGGGGACAGTCGTACCCACCCAGTACTTC.

The V call is TRBV19, the J call TRBJ2-3; 10 nucleotides match TRBD2. The CDR3 runs 14 residues. V was pared by 9 bases and J by 5 bases, with 8 bases of the junction left unmatched. Germline CDR1 LNHDA, CDR2 SQIVND (reference sequence). Written as DNA, the CDR3 is TGTGCCAGCAAGAGCGGGGGGGCCGTAGATACGCAGTATTTT. Protein product: CASKSGGAVDTQYF.

The chain carries TRBV28 and TRBJ2-7; tentatively, D is TRBD1 or TRBD2 (6 bases each). Trimming shortened V by 6 bases and J by 3 bases, and 15 bases separated the two germline ends. The length of the CDR3 is 14 residues. Germline V CDR1 and CDR2: MDHEN, SYDVKM. CDR3 bases: TGTGCCAGCAGGGGCGGGACACGGCTCTACGAGCAGTACTTC. This encodes CASRGGTRLYEQYF.

This clonotype has ten or more counts. CDR3 protein: CASSPTSGDTDTQYF. The CDR3 nucleotides read TGTGCCAGCAGCCCGACTAGCGGGGACACAGATACGCAGTATTTT. The chain links TRBV7-2 to TRBJ2-3; 11 bases are a match to TRBD2. V trimming: 5 bases; J trimming: 2 bases; junction bases outside the gene matches: 3. The CDR3 extends over 15 amino acids. CDR1 is SGHTA, CDR2 FQGNSA, per germline.

The chain has TRBV7-9 and TRBJ2-1, with 9 nucleotides matching TRBD1. Germline lookup yields CDR1 SEHNR and CDR2 FQNEAQ (reference sequence). The CDR3 runs to 15 residues. J was trimmed by 8 bases and V by 1 base; bases with no gene match: 6. CDR3 DNA: TGTGCCAGCAGCTTAGGGGACAGGGCCGTCGATGAGCAGTTCTTC. It specifies CASSLGDRAVDEQFF.

This clonotype has at least ten counts. V and J are TRBV12-3 or TRBV12-4 and TRBJ2-7, with D tentatively TRBD1 or TRBD2 (6 bases each). Between the trimmed V and J ends, which lost 5 bases and 6 bases, there was a span of 14 bases. This CDR3 spans 13 amino acids. For the CDR3, the DNA is TGTGCCAGCAGTCCTTTGGGGGGCACCGAGCAGTACGTC. It yields the protein CASSPLGGTEQYV.

This chain links TRBV7-8 with TRBJ2-7; possible D gene TRBD1, 5 bases. There are 15 residues in the CDR3. CDR1 and CDR2 from the germline V gene are SGHVS and FQNEAQ. Trimming shortened V by 2 bases and J by 1 base, and 12 bases separated the two germline ends. DNA of the CDR3: TGTGCCAGCAGCTTATCGCAGGGCAGTTCCTACGAGCAGTACTTC. Translating gives CASSLSQGSSYEQYF.